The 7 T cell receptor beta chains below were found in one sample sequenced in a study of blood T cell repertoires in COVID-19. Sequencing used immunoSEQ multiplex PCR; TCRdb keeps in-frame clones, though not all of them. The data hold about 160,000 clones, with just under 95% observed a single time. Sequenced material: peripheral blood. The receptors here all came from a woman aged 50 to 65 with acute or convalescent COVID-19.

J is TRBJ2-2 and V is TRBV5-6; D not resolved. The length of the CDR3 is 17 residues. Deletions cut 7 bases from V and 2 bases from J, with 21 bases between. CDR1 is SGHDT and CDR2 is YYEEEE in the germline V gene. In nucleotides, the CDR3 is TGTGCCAGCTTTACCTTATGGTCAGGCAGCAACACCGGGGAGCTGTTTTTT. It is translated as CASFTLWSGSNTGELFF.

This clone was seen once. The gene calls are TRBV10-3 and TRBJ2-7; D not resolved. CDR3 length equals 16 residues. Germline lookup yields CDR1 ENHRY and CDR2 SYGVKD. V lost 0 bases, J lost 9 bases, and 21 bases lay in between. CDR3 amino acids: CAISESKFRQVVGQYF. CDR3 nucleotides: TGTGCCATCAGTGAGTCGAAGTTCCGGCAGGTCGTCGGGCAGTACTTC.

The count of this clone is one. CDR3: CATREHRGTEAFF. As DNA, the CDR3 is TGTGCCACCAGGGAGCACAGGGGCACTGAAGCTTTCTTT. The chain uses TRBV15 and TRBJ1-1; TRBD1 matches 7 bases. The CDR3 has 13 amino acids. Per germline, CDR1 LNHNV and CDR2 YYDKDF (reference sequence). V trimming: 6 bases; J trimming: 4 bases; junction bases outside the gene matches: 5. The full variable domain, in which reference TRBV15 and TRBJ1-1 provide the parts outside the CDR3, is DAMVIQNPRYQVTQFGKPVTLSCSQTLNHNVMYWYQQKSSQAPKLLFHYYDKDFNNEADTPDNFQSRRPNTSFCFLDIRSPGLGDTAMYLCATREHRGTEAFFGQGTRLTVV.

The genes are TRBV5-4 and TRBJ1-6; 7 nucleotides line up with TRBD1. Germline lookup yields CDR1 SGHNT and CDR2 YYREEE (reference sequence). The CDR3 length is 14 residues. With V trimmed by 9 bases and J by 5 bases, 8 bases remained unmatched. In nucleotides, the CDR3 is TGTGCCACCCAGGGACAGAAGAATAATTCACCCCTCCACTTT. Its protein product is CATQGQKNNSPLHF.

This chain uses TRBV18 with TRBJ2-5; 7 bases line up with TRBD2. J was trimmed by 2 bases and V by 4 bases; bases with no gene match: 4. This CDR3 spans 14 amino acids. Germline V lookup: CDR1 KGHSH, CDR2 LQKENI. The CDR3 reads CASSRGGTQETQYF. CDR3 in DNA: TGTGCCAGCTCACGGGGGGGGACTCAAGAGACCCAGTACTTC.

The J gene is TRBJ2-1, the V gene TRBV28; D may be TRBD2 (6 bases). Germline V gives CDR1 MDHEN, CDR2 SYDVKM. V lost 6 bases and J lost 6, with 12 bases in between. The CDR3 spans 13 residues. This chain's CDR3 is CASSVTSPNEQFF. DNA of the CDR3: TGTGCCAGCAGCGTGACTAGTCCCAATGAGCAGTTCTTC. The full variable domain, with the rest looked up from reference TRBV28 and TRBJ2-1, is DVKVTQSSRYLVKRTGEKVFLECVQDMDHENMFWYRQDPGLGLRLIYFSYDVKMKEKGDIPEGYSVSREKKERFSLILESASTNQTSMYLCASSVTSPNEQFFGPGTRLTVL.

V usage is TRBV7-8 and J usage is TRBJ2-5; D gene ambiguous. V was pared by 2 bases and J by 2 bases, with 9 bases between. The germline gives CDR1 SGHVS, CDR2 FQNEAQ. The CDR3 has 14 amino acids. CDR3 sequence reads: CASSLFESQETQYF. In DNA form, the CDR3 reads TGTGCCAGCAGCTTATTTGAGTCTCAAGAGACCCAGTACTTC.